The sequence of this TCR beta chain was determined in a study of lymphopenia after photon versus proton radiotherapy. This clone was recorded a few times. Its antigen is undetermined. The study's findings and limits: Only patients who died were analyzed for survival; proton advantage is unproven. Under photons, naive T cells and diversity fell while effector/memory populations rose. A bigger post-nadir fall in TCR diversity correlated inversely with survival time in deceased patients.

Trimming removed 5 bases from V and 0 bases from J, with 8 bases in between. Germline values: CDR1 SGHVS, CDR2 FQNEAQ. This CDR3 is 14 amino acids long. Assay used: immunoSEQ multiplex PCR; TCRdb lists only in-frame clones, some missing. The table lists more than 5,000 clones, just over 90% of them singletons. The sequenced sample was peripheral blood, obtained from a patient treated with photon-based radiotherapy. The TCR comes from a man in his fifties or sixties with cholangiocarcinoma. This chain joins TRBV7-8 and TRBJ1-3; D remains ambiguous. Here the CDR3 reads CASSQEYSGNTIYF. The CDR3 DNA follows: TGTGCCAGCAGCCAAGAGTACTCTGGAAACACCATATATTTT. Supplemented by reference TRBV7-8 and TRBJ1-3, the full variable domain reads GAGVSQSPRYKVAKRGQDVALRCDPISGHVSLFWYQQALGQGPEFLTYFQNEAQLDKSGLPSDRFFAERPEGSVSTLKIQRTQQEDSAVYLCASSQEYSGNTIYFGEGSWLTVV.